In its sample, the clone carrying this T cell receptor (beta chain) was seen a few times. This specimen belongs to a study of T cells in Graves' hyperthyroidism and ophthalmopathy. The investigators amplified TCR beta CDR3 regions from RNA transcripts. First-round RT-PCR targeting the TCR CDR3 was performed with the HTBI primer set. TCRdb itself ran the multiplex PCR reads through MiXCR, one entry per CDR3 protein. This table has about 400,000 distinct CDR3 sequences, approximately 15% appearing once. Hyperthyroidism of Graves' type that showed no ophthalmopathy progression within 18 months was stable. Diagnosis relied on clinical symptoms, serum thyroxine and TRAb, thyroid ultrasound and orbital computed tomography. PBMCs came from 9 to 10 ml fresh peripheral blood. V was pared by 10 bases and J by 6 bases, with 9 bases of the junction left unmatched. Germline V lookup: CDR1 SGHDN, CDR2 FVKESK. The CDR3 extends over 12 amino acids.

The sequenced material came from blood. The V and J genes are TRBV14 and TRBJ2-7; 7 bases align to TRBD2. This sequence was found in a woman in her twenties or thirties with Graves' hyperthyroidism. CDR3 bases: TGTGCCACCAAAGGGTCGGGGGGCGAGCAGTACTTC. Its protein product is CATKGSGGEQYF. The full variable domain, its missing parts supplied by reference TRBV14 and TRBJ2-7, is EAGVTQFPSHSVIEKGQTVTLRCDPISGHDNLYWYRRVMGKEIKFLLHFVKESKQDESGMPNNRFLAERTGGTYSTLKVQPAELEDSGVYFCATKGSGGEQYFGPGTRLTVT.